This is a list of T cell receptor beta chains from one sample in a study of neoadjuvant anti-PD-1 for oral cavity cancer. TCRdb keeps only in-frame clones here, not all; method: immunoSEQ multiplex PCR. In the table there are fewer than 90,000 clones, around 83% of which are singletons. The material sequenced was PBMCs, taken after nivolumab (anti-PD-1) treatment. These receptors came from a person between 35 and 79 years old with oral cavity squamous cell carcinoma. CDR3s include the opening cysteine and the closing phenylalanine or tryptophan. A D gene is named only where the DNA matches it firmly. For some rows the clone size is stated as once, few or many, or as a class when expanded; others skip it.

cdr3_aa	cdr3_nt	clone_size	j_call	d_call	v_call
CASSYGGESDTQYF	TGTGCCAGCAGTTACGGTGGGGAGAGCGATACGCAGTATTTT	.	TRBJ2-3	.	TRBV6-6
CASSEWGGETNEKLFF	TGTGCCAGCAGCGAGTGGGGGGGTGAAACTAATGAAAAACTGTTTTTT	.	TRBJ1-4	.	TRBV9
CSVEPAGGVNEQFF	TGCAGCGTTGAACCAGCGGGAGGGGTCAATGAGCAGTTCTTC	.	TRBJ2-1	TRBD2	TRBV29-1
CASGSGLGVEQYF	TGTGCCAGCGGGTCGGGACTAGGCGTCGAGCAGTACTTC	.	TRBJ2-7	TRBD2	TRBV6-6
CASSLAEAGGRGRETQYF	TGTGCCAGCAGCTTAGCGGAAGCGGGCGGGAGGGGACGGGAGACCCAGTACTTC	.	TRBJ2-5	TRBD2	TRBV7-8
CASSLSRRGLGAQYF	TGTGCCAGCAGCTTGTCCCGGCGGGGGCTGGGGGCCCAGTACTTC	.	TRBJ2-5	.	TRBV14
CASSVLGLAAQETQYF	TGTGCCAGCAGCGTATTGGGACTAGCGGCGCAAGAGACCCAGTACTTC	.	TRBJ2-5	TRBD2	TRBV9
CASSDSGTDNYGYTF	TGTGCCAGCAGTGACTCCGGGACGGACAACTATGGCTACACCTTC	.	TRBJ1-2	.	TRBV6-4
CASSLAGINGYTF	TGTGCCAGCAGTTTGGCAGGGATCAATGGCTACACCTTC	.	TRBJ1-2	.	TRBV28
CASSLTGNGYTF	TGTGCCAGCAGCCTAACAGGGAACGGCTACACCTTC	.	TRBJ1-2	.	TRBV5-4
CASSLGALVYEQYF	TGTGCCAGCAGCTTGGGTGCGCTCGTCTACGAGCAGTACTTC	.	TRBJ2-7	.	TRBV5-6
CASSIETVSNQPQHF	TGTGCCAGTAGTATAGAGACAGTTAGCAATCAGCCCCAGCATTTT	.	TRBJ1-5	.	TRBV19
CASSFSYDTGELFF	TGTGCCAGCAGCTTCTCTTACGACACCGGGGAGCTGTTTTTT	.	TRBJ2-2	.	TRBV5-6
CAWSAGQGYTF	TGTGCCTGGAGTGCGGGACAGGGCTACACCTTC	.	TRBJ1-2	TRBD1	TRBV30
CASSKTGGVGGYTF	TGTGCCAGCAGTAAGACAGGGGGGGTTGGGGGCTACACCTTC	.	TRBJ1-2	TRBD1	TRBV27
CASRDSGQKYEQYF	TGTGCCAGTAGGGACTCGGGACAGAAATACGAGCAGTACTTC	.	TRBJ2-7	TRBD1	TRBV19
CASSATGPGGMGQPQHF	TGCGCCAGCAGTGCGACAGGGCCAGGGGGGATGGGGCAGCCCCAGCATTTT	.	TRBJ1-5	TRBD1	TRBV10-2
CASSWGQKDEQYF	TGCGCCAGCAGCTGGGGACAGAAAGACGAGCAGTACTTC	.	TRBJ2-7	TRBD1	TRBV5-1
CASSLDRWLDSGNTIYF	TGTGCCAGCAGCTTGGATCGGTGGCTAGATTCTGGAAACACCATATATTTT	few	TRBJ1-3	.	TRBV5-6
CASSQTRERVYEQYF	TGCGCCAGCAGCCAAACGCGGGAGAGGGTATACGAGCAGTACTTC	.	TRBJ2-7	TRBD2	TRBV4-1
CAYMDGSGANVLTF	TGTGCCTACATGGACGGCTCTGGGGCCAACGTCCTGACTTTC	.	TRBJ2-6	.	TRBV30
CASSSGTTYNYGYTF	TGTGCCAGCAGCTCCGGGACGACGTATAACTATGGCTACACCTTC	.	TRBJ1-2	.	TRBV5-6
CASSLSTGAYGYTF	TGTGCCAGCAGCTTAAGTACCGGGGCCTATGGCTACACCTTC	.	TRBJ1-2	.	TRBV7-2
CASSAQGAKGNQPQHF	TGTGCCAGCAGCGCCCAGGGGGCGAAGGGCAATCAGCCCCAGCATTTT	.	TRBJ1-5	TRBD1	TRBV5-6
CASSLGNSKEKLFF	TGTGCCAGCAGCCTTGGTAACTCAAAGGAAAAACTGTTTTTT	.	TRBJ1-4	.	TRBV14
CASSPDLGMKEKLFF	TGCGCCAGCAGCCCGGACCTGGGAATGAAGGAAAAACTGTTTTTT	.	TRBJ1-4	.	TRBV5-1
CASSYLSGVEKTQYF	TGTGCCAGCAGTTACTTATCCGGGGTAGAGAAGACCCAGTACTTC	.	TRBJ2-5	.	TRBV6-5
CASSLIQGATGNTIYF	TGTGCCAGCAGTTTAATACAGGGGGCGACTGGAAACACCATATATTTT	.	TRBJ1-3	TRBD1	TRBV6-5
CASSEASTGFGNTIYF	TGTGCCAGCAGTGAAGCATCGACAGGGTTTGGAAACACCATATATTTT	.	TRBJ1-3	TRBD1	TRBV6-1
CASSVQGVHEQYF	TGCGCCAGCAGTGTCCAGGGGGTCCACGAGCAGTACTTC	.	TRBJ2-7	TRBD1	TRBV10-2
CASSPGSGANVLTF	TGTGCCAGCAGCCCAGGGTCTGGGGCCAACGTCCTGACTTTC	.	TRBJ2-6	.	TRBV11-3
CASSLLQGQGSKPQHF	TGTGCCAGCAGTTTATTACAGGGACAGGGGTCGAAGCCCCAGCATTTT	few	TRBJ1-5	TRBD1	TRBV28
CASGVLAGETQYF	TGCGCCAGCGGCGTTCTAGCGGGGGAGACCCAGTACTTC	.	TRBJ2-5	TRBD2	TRBV4-1
CASSFDGKSYNEQFF	TGTGCCAGCAGCTTCGACGGGAAGTCCTACAATGAGCAGTTCTTC	.	TRBJ2-1	.	TRBV5-4
CASSPGTGAYEQYF	TGCGCCAGCAGCCCAGGGACAGGTGCCTACGAGCAGTACTTC	.	TRBJ2-7	TRBD1	TRBV5-1
CASSQATHEQYF	TGTGCCAGCAGCCAAGCTACGCACGAGCAGTACTTC	.	TRBJ2-7	.	TRBV14
CASSSGLSSYEQYF	TGTGCCAGCAGTTCGGGTCTGAGCTCCTACGAGCAGTACTTC	.	TRBJ2-7	.	TRBV6-5
CASSMRENTGELFF	TGTGCCAGTAGTATGAGGGAGAACACCGGGGAGCTGTTTTTT	.	TRBJ2-2	.	TRBV19
CAWSVGAYSNQPQHF	TGTGCCTGGAGTGTGGGGGCCTATAGCAATCAGCCCCAGCATTTT	.	TRBJ1-5	.	TRBV30
CASSLVGTDNYGYTF	TGTGCCAGCAGTTTAGTCGGGACAGACAACTATGGCTACACCTTC	.	TRBJ1-2	TRBD1	TRBV28
CASSSGYEQYF	TGCGCCAGCTCCTCCGGGTACGAGCAGTACTTC	.	TRBJ2-7	.	TRBV10-2
CASSPRLAGNTDTQYF	TGTGCCAGCAGCCCCCGACTAGCGGGGAACACAGATACGCAGTATTTT	.	TRBJ2-3	TRBD2	TRBV7-2
CATPGHYEQYF	TGTGCCACCCCGGGACACTACGAGCAGTACTTC	.	TRBJ2-7	.	TRBV11-3
CASSFGILNTEAFF	TGTGCCAGCAGCTTTGGGATCTTGAACACTGAAGCTTTCTTT	.	TRBJ1-1	.	TRBV11-2
CASSLGTSGSGTEQFF	TGTGCCAGCAGCTTAGGGACTAGCGGGAGCGGGACGGAGCAGTTCTTC	.	TRBJ2-1	TRBD2	TRBV7-3
CAISEWEQADTQYF	TGTGCCATCAGTGAGTGGGAGCAAGCAGATACGCAGTATTTT	.	TRBJ2-3	.	TRBV10-3
CASSLSRVQYF	TGTGCCAGCAGCTTGTCCAGAGTGCAGTACTTC	.	TRBJ2-7	.	TRBV5-6
CASRPRGGTGPTDTQYF	TGTGCCAGCAGACCCCGAGGAGGGACAGGGCCGACAGATACGCAGTATTTT	.	TRBJ2-3	TRBD1	TRBV25-1
CAISGTDNYGYTF	TGTGCCATCAGTGGGACAGACAATTATGGCTACACCTTC	.	TRBJ1-2	.	TRBV10-3
CASSQGLLSGNTIYF	TGTGCCAGCAGCCAAGGACTTCTCTCTGGAAACACCATATATTTT	many	TRBJ1-3	.	TRBV6-6
CASSFQREGRELFF	TGTGCCAGCAGTTTCCAGCGGGAGGGCCGGGAGCTGTTTTTT	.	TRBJ2-2	TRBD2	TRBV28
CSVEGFMPGGNLEQYF	TGCAGCGTTGAAGGGTTTATGCCAGGGGGTAATCTCGAGCAGTACTTC	.	TRBJ2-7	TRBD1	TRBV29-1
CASTLRLAGGGTGELFF	TGTGCCAGCACTCTCCGACTAGCGGGAGGAGGGACCGGGGAGCTGTTTTTT	.	TRBJ2-2	TRBD2	TRBV7-9
CSVADGTSGYEQYF	TGCAGCGTTGCGGACGGGACTAGTGGGTACGAGCAGTACTTC	.	TRBJ2-7	TRBD2	TRBV29-1
CSVEELQGNTEAFF	TGCAGCGTTGAAGAACTCCAGGGCAACACTGAAGCTTTCTTT	once	TRBJ1-1	.	TRBV29-1